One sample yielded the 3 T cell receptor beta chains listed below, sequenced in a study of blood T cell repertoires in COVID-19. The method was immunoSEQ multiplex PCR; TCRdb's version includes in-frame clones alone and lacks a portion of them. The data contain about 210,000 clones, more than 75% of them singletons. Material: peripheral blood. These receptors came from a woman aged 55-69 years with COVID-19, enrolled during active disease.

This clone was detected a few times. CDR3 amino acids: CASSLGTESNEKLFF. CDR3 sequence (DNA): TGTGCCAGCAGCCTTGGGACAGAGAGTAATGAAAAACTGTTTTTT. The chain joins TRBV4-2 to TRBJ1-4; 7 nucleotides align to TRBD1. Germline trimming cut 4 bases from V and 4 bases from J; bases unmatched to any gene: 6. Per the germline V gene, CDR1 is LGHNA and CDR2 is YNFKEQ. The CDR3 extends over 15 amino acids.

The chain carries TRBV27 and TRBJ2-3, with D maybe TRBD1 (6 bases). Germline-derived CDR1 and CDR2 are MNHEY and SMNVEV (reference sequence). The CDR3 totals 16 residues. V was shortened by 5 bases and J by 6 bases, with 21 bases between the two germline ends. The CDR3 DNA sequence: TGTGCCAGCAGTCCCGTGGATTGGGGGCCGATGGATACGCAGTATTTT. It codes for CASSPVDWGPMDTQYF.

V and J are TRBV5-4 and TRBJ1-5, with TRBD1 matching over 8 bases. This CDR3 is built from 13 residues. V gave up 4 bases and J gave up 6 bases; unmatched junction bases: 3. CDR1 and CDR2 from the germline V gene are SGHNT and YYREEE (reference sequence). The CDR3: CASSLQGGQPQHF. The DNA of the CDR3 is TGTGCCAGCAGCCTACAGGGGGGTCAGCCCCAGCATTTT.